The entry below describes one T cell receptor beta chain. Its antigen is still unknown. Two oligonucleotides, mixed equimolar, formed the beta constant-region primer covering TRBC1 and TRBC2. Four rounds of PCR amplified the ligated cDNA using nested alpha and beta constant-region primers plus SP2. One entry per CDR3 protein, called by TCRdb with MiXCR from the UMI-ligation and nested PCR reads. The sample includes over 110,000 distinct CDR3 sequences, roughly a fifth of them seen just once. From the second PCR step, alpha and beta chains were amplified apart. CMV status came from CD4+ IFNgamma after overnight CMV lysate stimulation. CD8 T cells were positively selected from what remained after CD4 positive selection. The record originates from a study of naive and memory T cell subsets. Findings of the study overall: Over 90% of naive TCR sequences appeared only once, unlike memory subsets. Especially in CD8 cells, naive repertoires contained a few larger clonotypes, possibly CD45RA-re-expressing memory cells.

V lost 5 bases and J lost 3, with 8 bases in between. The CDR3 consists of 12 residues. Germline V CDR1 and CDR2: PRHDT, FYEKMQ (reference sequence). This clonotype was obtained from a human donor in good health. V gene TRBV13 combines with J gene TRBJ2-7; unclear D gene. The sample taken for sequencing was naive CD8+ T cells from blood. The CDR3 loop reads CASSQRHYEQYF. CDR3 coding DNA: TGTGCCAGCAGCCAGAGGCACTACGAGCAGTACTTC.